This T cell receptor (beta chain) was found in a study of T cell responses to AZD1222 COVID-19 vaccine. About the research overall: Second doses that came at about 4 or about 12 weeks were put together. Study conclusions and caveats: The number of AZD1222 recipients seropositive at baseline was only six. Spike-wide coverage was observed for vaccine-associated CD4 TCRs, with dominant responses at 160-218 and 743-854. Among the donors, most were white British and more were female, and clonal diversity was possibly underestimated.

For this clone: Its specificity is unknown.

The V and J ends lost 4 bases and 7 bases, in that order; junction bases with no gene match: 8. The CDR3 consists of 15 residues. CDR1 is SGHRS, CDR2 YFSETQ, per germline. Assay: immunoSEQ multiplex PCR; the TCRdb copy retains only in-frame clones and omits some. The sample includes just under 85,000 clones, around 85% seen only once; the top ten take about 7.7%. This specimen consisted of peripheral blood, obtained on day 0 of AZD1222 vaccination. The source of this sequence is an adult in good health. The chain is built from TRBV5-1 and TRBJ2-1, with 10 bases that match TRBD2. This CDR3 reads CASSPLDSGRNEQFF. The CDR3 region has the DNA TGCGCCAGCAGCCCCCTGGATAGCGGGAGGAATGAGCAGTTCTTC.